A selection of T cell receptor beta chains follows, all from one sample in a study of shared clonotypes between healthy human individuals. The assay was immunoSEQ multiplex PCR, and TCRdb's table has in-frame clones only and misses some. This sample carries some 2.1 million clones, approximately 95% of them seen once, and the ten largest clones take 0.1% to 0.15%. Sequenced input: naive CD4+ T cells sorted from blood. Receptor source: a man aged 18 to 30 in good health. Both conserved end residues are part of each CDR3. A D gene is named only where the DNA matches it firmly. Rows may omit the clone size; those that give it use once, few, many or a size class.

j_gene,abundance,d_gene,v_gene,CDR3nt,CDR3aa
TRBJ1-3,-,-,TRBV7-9,TGTGCCAGCAGCTTAGCACCGAGGACAGGAAACACCATATATTTT,CASSLAPRTGNTIYF
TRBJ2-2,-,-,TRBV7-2,TGTGCCAGCAGCTTAGTAGGGGGTGACACCGGGGAGCTGTTTTTT,CASSLVGGDTGELFF
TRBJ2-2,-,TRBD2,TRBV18,TGTGCCAGCACGGGGACTAGCGTTACCGGGGAGCTGTTTTTT,CASTGTSVTGELFF
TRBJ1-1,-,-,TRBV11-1,TGTGCCAGCAGCTTAGAAGGGAGATTAAACACTGAAGCTTTCTTT,CASSLEGRLNTEAFF
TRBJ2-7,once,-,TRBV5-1,TGCGCCAGCAGGGTAGGAACGGCCTCCTACGAGCAGTACTTC,CASRVGTASYEQYF
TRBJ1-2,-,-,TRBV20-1,TGCAGTGCTAGACCGGGACGGGGCTACACCTTC,CSARPGRGYTF
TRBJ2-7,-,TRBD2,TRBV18,TGTGCCAGCTCACCACCGCTAGCGGGCTCCTACGAGCAGTACTTC,CASSPPLAGSYEQYF
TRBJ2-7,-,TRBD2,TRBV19,TGTGCCAGTAGTAGGGGCCCCACTACTAGCGGCGAGCAGTACTTC,CASSRGPTTSGEQYF
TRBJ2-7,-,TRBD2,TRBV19,TGTGCCAGTAGTGCCGGTGAGGGACTAGCGGGGGCCTACGAGCAGTACTTC,CASSAGEGLAGAYEQYF
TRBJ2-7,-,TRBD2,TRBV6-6,TGTGCCAGCAGTTACTCCGCTAGCGGGAGAACCGAGCAGTACTTC,CASSYSASGRTEQYF
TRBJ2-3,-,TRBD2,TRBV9,TGTGCCAGCACCCTTGGGACTAGCTTCCACACAGATACGCAGTATTTT,CASTLGTSFHTDTQYF
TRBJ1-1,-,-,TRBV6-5,TGTGCCAGCAGTCCCGTCCCCGGGGCCAGCACTGAAGCTTTCTTT,CASSPVPGASTEAFF
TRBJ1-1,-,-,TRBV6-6,TGTGCCAGCAGTTATGGGGGATTTGACACTGAAGCTTTCTTT,CASSYGGFDTEAFF
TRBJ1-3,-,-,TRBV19,TGTGCCAGTAGTATCCTGTCGGGGGCCCTCTCTGGAAACACCATATATTTT,CASSILSGALSGNTIYF
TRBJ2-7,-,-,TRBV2,TGTGCCAGCAGTGAAGAAGGGGGGGTTCTCTACGAGCAGTACTTC,CASSEEGGVLYEQYF
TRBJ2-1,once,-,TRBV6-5,TGTGCCAGCAGTCAATTACAAAGGGGGAATGAGCAGTTCTTC,CASSQLQRGNEQFF
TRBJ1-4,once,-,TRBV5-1,TGCGCCAGCAACGGTGGGGAGATTTATGAAAAACTGTTTTTT,CASNGGEIYEKLFF
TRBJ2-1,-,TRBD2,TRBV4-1,TGCGCCAGCAGCCGACCGGGACTAGCAGAGGGTGAGCAGTTCTTC,CASSRPGLAEGEQFF
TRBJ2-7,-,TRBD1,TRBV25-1,TGTGCCAGCAGGGACAGGGGGCTCGGCGAGCAGTACTTC,CASRDRGLGEQYF
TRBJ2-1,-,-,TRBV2,TGTGCCAGCACCGAAAACAGGGCCCAGGGGGAGCAGTTCTTC,CASTENRAQGEQFF
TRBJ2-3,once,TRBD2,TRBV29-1,TGCAGCGCTGGGACTAGCGGGAGGGCCGCGACGCAGTATTTT,CSAGTSGRAATQYF
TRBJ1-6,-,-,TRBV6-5,TGTGCCAGCCGGGGACGGGATAATTCACCCCTCCACTTT,CASRGRDNSPLHF
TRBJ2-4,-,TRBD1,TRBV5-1,TGCGCCAGCAGCCCCCTCGGGACAGGGTCCAAAAACATTCAGTACTTC,CASSPLGTGSKNIQYF
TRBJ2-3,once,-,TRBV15,TGTGCCACCAGCAGAGCCCCCGGTGATACGCAGTATTTT,CATSRAPGDTQYF
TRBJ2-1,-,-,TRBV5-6,TGTGCCAGCAGCCCCGCTAGCAATGAGCAGTTCTTC,CASSPASNEQFF
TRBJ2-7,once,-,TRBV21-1,TGTGCCAGCAGCAAAGAACAGTGTAGCAGGCCCTACGAGCAGTACTTC,CASSKEQCSRPYEQYF
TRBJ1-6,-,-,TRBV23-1,TGCGCCAGCAGTCAATTTGTGGTCACAGTACAAAATTCACCCCTCCACTTT,CASSQFVVTVQNSPLHF
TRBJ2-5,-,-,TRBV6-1,TGTGCCAGCAGTGAAGCGAGGGTTGGGACCCAGTACTTC,CASSEARVGTQYF